The 29 T cell receptor beta chains given below trace back to one sample, sequenced in a study of T cell responses to AZD1222 COVID-19 vaccine. Clones were read by immunoSEQ multiplex PCR, and TCRdb kept only the in-frame ones, dropping some. The table has fewer than 120,000 clones, around 82% seen once. The source material was peripheral blood, sampled on day 0 of AZD1222 vaccination. The source of these receptors is an adult in good health.

The chain has TRBV5-1 and TRBJ1-1; D possibly corresponds to TRBD1 (6 bases). Germline V CDR1 and CDR2: SGHRS, YFSETQ. The CDR3 covers 15 residues. V lost 4 bases, J lost 0 bases, and 13 bases lay in between. The CDR3 region is CASSTQTGLNTEAFF. CDR3 coding DNA: TGCGCCAGCAGCACTCAGACAGGTTTGAACACTGAAGCTTTCTTT.

The chain joins TRBV28 to TRBJ1-2; no clear D. The CDR3 loop spans 11 amino acids. Per germline, CDR1 MDHEN and CDR2 SYDVKM. V was pared by 8 bases and J by 4 bases, with 8 bases between. The CDR3 DNA follows: TGTGCCAGCTCAGCCAGCTATGGCTACACCTTC. This sequence encodes CASSASYGYTF.

CDR3 coding DNA: TGTGCCAGCAGCTTTGGTGCAGGGGGCGGTCAGCCCCAGCATTTT. Encoded protein: CASSFGAGGGQPQHF. The J gene is TRBJ1-5, the V gene TRBV7-8, with 8 positions matching TRBD1. The J segment lost 6 bases and the V segment lost 3 bases, leaving 7 bases of the junction unmatched. This CDR3 spans 15 amino acids. Germline CDR1 and CDR2: SGHVS and FQNEAQ.

The V and J genes are TRBV7-6 and TRBJ1-1; TRBD1 agrees at 9 bases. CDR1 and CDR2 (germline): SGHVS, FNYEAQ. CDR3 length: 14 residues. V dropped 5 bases and J dropped 2; count of bases not matched to a gene: 3. The CDR3 here is CASSAGQGNTEAFF. The DNA of the CDR3 is TGTGCCAGCAGCGCGGGACAGGGAAACACTGAAGCTTTCTTT.

The chain carries TRBV18 and TRBJ1-2; a possible D gene is TRBD1 (6 bases). V lost 8 bases and J 0 bases, leaving 10 bases between the germline ends. The CDR3 covers 13 residues. Germline V CDR1 and CDR2: KGHSH, LQKENI. CDR3 nucleotide sequence: TGTGCCAGCGACAGGTTAACTAACTATGGCTACACCTTC. It encodes CASDRLTNYGYTF.

V is TRBV28 and J is TRBJ1-6; weak D call: TRBD1 (5 bases). V was pared by 5 bases and J by 0 bases, with 11 bases between. The CDR3 consists of 16 residues. CDR1 and CDR2 (germline): MDHEN, SYDVKM. CDR3 region: CASSTSGYSYNSPLHF. The CDR3 DNA reads as TGTGCCAGCAGTACTTCAGGGTACTCCTATAATTCACCCCTCCACTTT. Based on the CDR3 plus reference TRBV28 and TRBJ1-6, the full variable domain is DVKVTQSSRYLVKRTGEKVFLECVQDMDHENMFWYRQDPGLGLRLIYFSYDVKMKEKGDIPEGYSVSREKKERFSLILESASTNQTSMYLCASSTSGYSYNSPLHFGNGTRLTVT.

The chain recombines TRBV24-1 with TRBJ1-1; the match to TRBD1 covers 11 bases. CDR3 length: 12 amino acids. Germline V gene sequence: CDR1 KGHDR, CDR2 SFDVKD. The V gene end was trimmed by 5 bases and the J gene end by 11 bases; junction bases not matched to a gene: 3. This chain's CDR3 is CATSGTGGEAFF. The CDR3 DNA follows: TGTGCCACCAGTGGGACAGGGGGCGAGGCTTTCTTT.

This chain connects TRBV7-8 to TRBJ1-3; the D gene is possibly TRBD1 (5 bases). CDR1 SGHVS and CDR2 FQNEAQ come from the germline V gene. The CDR3 is made up of 15 amino acids. The V and J ends lost 2 bases and 0 bases respectively, with 8 bases between them. The CDR3 sequence: CASSLRDHSGNTIYF. The CDR3 coding sequence is TGTGCCAGCAGCTTACGGGACCACTCTGGAAACACCATATATTTT. Combining the CDR3 with reference TRBV7-8 and TRBJ1-3 gives the whole variable domain GAGVSQSPRYKVAKRGQDVALRCDPISGHVSLFWYQQALGQGPEFLTYFQNEAQLDKSGLPSDRFFAERPEGSVSTLKIQRTQQEDSAVYLCASSLRDHSGNTIYFGEGSWLTVV.

In its sample, this clone is medium-sized. This sequence joins TRBV3-1 (or the pseudogene TRBV3-2) and TRBJ2-5, with a weak D call TRBD1 (5 bases). The V gene's germline CDR1 is LGHDT and CDR2 YNNKEL (reference sequence). Trimming stripped 0 bases from V and 4 bases from J, with 12 bases between. CDR3 length: 15 residues. Here the CDR3 DNA reads TGTGCCAGCAGCCAAGAAATCCGGACAACAGAGACCCAGTACTTC. It translates to CASSQEIRTTETQYF.

This CDR3 is CASSIPRGTSEKLFF. DNA of the CDR3: TGTGCCAGTAGCATCCCCAGGGGGACAAGTGAAAAACTGTTTTTT. The chain joins TRBV19 to TRBJ1-4, with 7 bases aligning to TRBD1. The CDR3 extends over 15 amino acids. Unmatched junction bases numbered 11, after V lost 6 bases and J lost 7 bases. Germline V lookup: CDR1 LNHDA, CDR2 SQIVND (reference sequence).

There are a few counts of this clone. This chain uses TRBV30 with TRBJ1-1; 9 bases are shared with TRBD1. Losses at the gene ends were 2 bases for V and 3 bases for J; bases not matched to a gene: 1. Germline V CDR1 and CDR2: GTSNPN, SVGIG (reference sequence). The CDR3 length is 13 residues. The CDR3 DNA reads as TGTGCCTGGAGTAGGGACAGGGACACTGAAGCTTTCTTT. Its protein product is CAWSRDRDTEAFF.

The chain uses TRBV7-9 and TRBJ2-5; a possible D gene is TRBD2 (6 bases). The CDR3 runs 15 residues. The germline V gene has CDR1 SEHNR and CDR2 FQNEAQ (reference sequence). V lost 5 bases, J lost 2 bases, and 15 bases lay in between. The CDR3, as DNA: TGTGCCAGCAGCCCAAGTCTTGGACTACAAGAGACCCAGTACTTC. It is translated as CASSPSLGLQETQYF.

The J gene is TRBJ2-7, the V gene TRBV7-2; a possible D gene is TRBD1 (6 bases). Germline CDR1 is SGHTA and CDR2 is FQGNSA. Trimming took off 2 bases at V and 4 bases at J, with 12 bases between the two ends. This CDR3 comprises 14 residues. CDR3 bases: TGTGCCAGCAGCTTACAACAGGGTTTTTACGAGCAGTACTTC. Its translation: CASSLQQGFYEQYF.

This clone showed up just a few times. This sequence joins TRBV5-4 and TRBJ2-1, with D possibly TRBD2 on 6 matching bases. Trimming removed 5 bases from V and 4 bases from J, with 19 bases in between. CDR1 and CDR2 from the germline V gene are SGHNT and YYREEE (reference sequence). The CDR3 length is 16 residues. The CDR3 reads CASRNPLRGRYNEQFF. In DNA, the CDR3 is TGTGCCAGCAGGAACCCCCTGCGGGGTAGATACAATGAGCAGTTCTTC.

J is TRBJ1-4 and V is TRBV6-1; no clear D gene. The germline gives CDR1 MNHNS, CDR2 SASEGT. The length of the CDR3 is 15 residues. V was clipped by 0 bases and J by 7 bases, with 12 bases between them. CDR3 loop: CASSEAGRPSEKLFF. As DNA, the CDR3 is TGTGCCAGCAGTGAAGCCGGCAGACCCTCTGAAAAACTGTTTTTT.

This chain joins TRBV19 and TRBJ1-5, with unresolved D. Trimming shortened V by 5 bases and J by 6 bases, and 11 bases separated the two germline ends. In germline, CDR1 is LNHDA, CDR2 SQIVND (reference sequence). The length of the CDR3 is 13 residues. CDR3 protein: CASSPGASQPQHF. CDR3 nucleotide sequence: TGTGCCAGTAGTCCTGGTGCCTCTCAGCCCCAGCATTTT.

The chain couples TRBV7-9 to TRBJ1-2; D ambiguous. Looked up from germline, CDR1 is SEHNR and CDR2 is FQNEAQ (reference sequence). The CDR3 loop spans 13 amino acids. With 1 base removed from V and 8 bases from J, the gap between germline ends came to 11 bases. CDR3 sequence reads: CASSLDPAKGYTF. The CDR3 region has the DNA TGTGCCAGCAGCTTAGACCCAGCGAAAGGCTACACCTTC.

V is TRBV12-3 or TRBV12-4 and J is TRBJ1-1, with unresolved D. V was trimmed by 2 bases and J by 1 base, leaving 5 bases between them. The CDR3 spans 13 residues. The CDR3 nucleotides are TGTGCCAGCAGTTTACTGGAGAACACTGAAGCTTTCTTT. As protein: CASSLLENTEAFF.

This chain joins TRBV28 and TRBJ2-7, with TRBD2 identical over 16 bases. CDR3 length: 17 residues. The junction had 11 bases not matched to a gene; V was cut back by 6 bases and J by 6 bases. CDR1 and CDR2 (germline): MDHEN, SYDVKM. The CDR3 DNA is TGTGCCAGCAGGCGGCCGGGACTAGCGGGAGGGCGGGTCGAGCAGTACTTC. This encodes CASRRPGLAGGRVEQYF.

This chain connects TRBV7-2 to TRBJ2-3; D unclear. Germline values: CDR1 SGHTA, CDR2 FQGNSA. The length of the CDR3 is 14 residues. Trimming took 5 bases from V and 2 from J, leaving 11 bases between them. The CDR3, as DNA: TGTGCCAGCAGCCCCACCCCCTTCACAGATACGCAGTATTTT. Translating gives CASSPTPFTDTQYF.

This chain uses TRBV9 with TRBJ2-7, with TRBD2 matching over 14 bases. The V gene end was trimmed by 4 bases and the J gene end by 7 bases; junction bases not matched to a gene: 7. Per germline, CDR1 SGDLS and CDR2 YYNGEE. This CDR3 is built from 15 residues. CDR3 region: CASSTGTSGSREQYF. CDR3 nucleotides: TGTGCCAGCAGCACCGGGACTAGCGGGAGTCGAGAGCAGTACTTC.

This clone has just one count. The V and J genes are TRBV15 and TRBJ2-4; the D is unclear. Looked up from germline, CDR1 is LNHNV and CDR2 is YYDKDF (reference sequence). Between the trimmed V and J ends, which lost 0 bases and 1 base, there was a span of 10 bases. The CDR3 has 16 amino acids. As DNA, the CDR3 is TGTGCCACCAGCAGAGATTTCGGCGATGCCAAAAACATTCAGTACTTC. Its protein product is CATSRDFGDAKNIQYF.

The chain employs TRBV5-1 and TRBJ2-7; perhaps D is TRBD1 or TRBD2 (6 bases each). Trimming took 3 bases from V and 0 from J, leaving 7 bases between them. The CDR3 has 13 residues. Germline V gene lookup returns CDR1 SGHRS and CDR2 YFSETQ. The CDR3 is CASSWGASYEQYF. The CDR3 DNA reads TGCGCCAGCAGCTGGGGGGCCTCCTACGAGCAGTACTTC. The full variable domain, in which reference TRBV5-1 and TRBJ2-7 provide the parts outside the CDR3, is KAGVTQTPRYLIKTRGQQVTLSCSPISGHRSVSWYQQTPGQGLQFLFEYFSETQRNKGNFPGRFSGRQFSNSRSEMNVSTLELGDSALYLCASSWGASYEQYFGPGTRLTVT.

The chain couples TRBV6-1 to TRBJ2-7; D is unclear. The CDR3 contains 13 residues. Germline V gene data show CDR1 as MNHNS and CDR2 as SASEGT. With 6 bases removed from V and 3 bases from J, the gap between germline ends came to 12 bases. The CDR3 DNA sequence: TGTGCCAGCAGGAGAGACGCAAACTACGAGCAGTACTTC. It codes for CASRRDANYEQYF.

The rearrangement uses TRBV18 and TRBJ1-2; 8 bases map to TRBD1. J lost 6 bases, V lost 3 bases, and 12 bases had no gene match. The V gene's germline CDR1 is KGHSH and CDR2 LQKENI. The CDR3 loop spans 16 amino acids. CDR3 amino acids: CASSPNQMDRADGYTF. CDR3 nucleotide sequence: TGTGCCAGCTCACCCAACCAAATGGACAGGGCGGATGGCTACACCTTC. The entire variable domain, with the rest obtained from reference TRBV18 and TRBJ1-2, is as follows: NAGVMQNPRHLVRRRGQEARLRCSPMKGHSHVYWYRQLPEEGLKFMVYLQKENIIDESGMPKERFSAEFPKEGPSILRIQQVVRGDSAAYFCASSPNQMDRADGYTFGSGTRLTVV.

This sequence joins TRBV5-1 and TRBJ2-1; 10 nucleotides agree with TRBD2. Germline V CDR1 and CDR2: SGHRS, YFSETQ. The CDR3 totals 14 residues. The ends lost 2 bases at V and 9 bases at J; junction bases unmatched: 5. This CDR3 reads CASSFSGGAVEQFF. The CDR3 bases are TGCGCCAGCAGCTTCAGCGGGGGGGCCGTTGAGCAGTTCTTC.

The rearrangement joins TRBV4-3 to TRBJ1-2, with 9 bases that match TRBD1. Trimming cost V 4 bases and J 4 bases; bases outside gene matches: 7. Germline V gene data show CDR1 as LGHNA and CDR2 as YSLEER. CDR3 length equals 15 residues. The CDR3 DNA reads as TGCGCCAGCAGCCGCCAAAAACAGGGGGCCTATGGCTACACCTTC. Amino acid sequence: CASSRQKQGAYGYTF.

V is TRBV5-1 and J is TRBJ1-1; 7 bases line up with TRBD1. Germline trimming cut 7 bases from V and 1 base from J; bases unmatched to any gene: 4. Germline lookup yields CDR1 SGHRS and CDR2 YFSETQ. The CDR3 has 13 residues. The CDR3 loop is CASRDSENTEAFF. The CDR3 DNA reads TGCGCCAGCCGGGACAGCGAGAACACTGAAGCTTTCTTT.

The chain is built from TRBV29-1 and TRBJ1-1, with TRBD1 identical over 9 bases. The germline V gene encodes CDR1 SQVTM and CDR2 ANQGSEA. CDR3 length: 13 residues. J was trimmed by 6 bases and V by 6 bases; bases with no gene match: 8. The CDR3, as DNA: TGCAGCGTGGACAGGGGTAGAAACTCTGAAGCTTTCTTT. Its protein product is CSVDRGRNSEAFF. The whole variable domain, filled in from reference TRBV29-1 and TRBJ1-1, reads SAVISQKPSRDICQRGTSLTIQCQVDSQVTMMFWYRQQPGQSLTLIATANQGSEATYESGFVIDKFPISRPNLTFSTLTVSNMSPEDSSIYLCSVDRGRNSEAFFGQGTRLTVV.